These 21 T cell receptor beta chains share one sample of origin, sequenced in a study of CD8 T cells in ankylosing spondylitis. Regarding the study as a whole: Ankylosing spondylitis blood seemed to carry a telltale TCR beta motif made of several highly homologous variants.

TCRdb analysed the 5' RACE reads with MiXCR anew, one entry per CDR3 protein. The sample lists hundreds of thousands of distinct CDR3 sequences, over 15% occurring once. The antigens these receptors bind are not known. Source material: blood, either unsorted or a sorted T cell fraction (not recorded which). These receptors were collected from a male donor with ankylosing spondylitis.

This clonotype was observed many times. The chain uses TRBV27 and TRBJ1-2; a weak D match, TRBD1 (5 bases). V lost 7 bases and J 8 bases, leaving 38 bases between the germline ends. The V gene's germline CDR1 is MNHEY and CDR2 SMNVEV (reference sequence). This CDR3 spans 20 amino acids. As DNA, the CDR3 is TGTGCCAGCAAGGTATCTTCATTAGGCGGGGCAACCCGCCTAGATATCGGCTACACCTTC. As protein: CASKVSSLGGATRLDIGYTF.

A few counts support this clonotype. The chain's CDR3 is CASSLESGYTF. In DNA, the CDR3 is TGTGCCAGCAGTCTGGAAAGCGGCTACACCTTC. The genes are TRBV28 and TRBJ1-2; D gene ambiguous. V lost 5 bases, J lost 8 bases, and 9 bases lay in between. Germline CDR1 MDHEN, CDR2 SYDVKM. This CDR3 is built from 11 residues.

The sample holds a few counts of this clonotype. V usage is TRBV5-1 and J usage is TRBJ2-3; 9 bases match TRBD1. The V segment lost 1 base and the J segment 4 bases; nucleotides outside the gene matches: 4. CDR3 length: 15 amino acids. CDR1 is SGHRS and CDR2 is YFSETQ in the germline V gene. DNA for the CDR3: TGCGCCAGCAGCTTGAACAGGGGGCTATCAGATACGCAGTATTTT. Its translation is CASSLNRGLSDTQYF.

This chain joins TRBV27 and TRBJ2-5, with 7 bases fitting TRBD2. Germline CDR1 is MNHEY and CDR2 is SMNVEV (reference sequence). J was trimmed by 5 bases and V by 2 bases; bases with no gene match: 8. The CDR3 is made up of 15 amino acids. The CDR3, as DNA: TGTGCCAGCAGTTTAAGACTAGCCAAGAGGGAGACCCAGTACTTC. As protein: CASSLRLAKRETQYF.

CDR3 in DNA: TGCGCCAGCAGACCCTTGGACGGCAAAGCTGGAAACACCATATATTTT. Protein sequence: CASRPLDGKAGNTIYF. The genes are TRBV5-1 and TRBJ1-3, with D hard to call. CDR3 size: 16 residues. Germline assignment: CDR1 SGHRS and CDR2 YFSETQ. Trimming stripped 5 bases from V and 2 bases from J, with 17 bases between.

This clonotype was recorded once. The chain joins TRBV7-9 to TRBJ2-2, with D unresolved. Trimming took 1 base from V and 3 from J, leaving 12 bases between them. The CDR3 has 16 amino acids. The germline gives CDR1 SEHNR, CDR2 FQNEAQ (reference sequence). The CDR3 is CASSLGTGGYTGELFF. As DNA, the CDR3 is TGTGCCAGCAGCTTAGGTACTGGCGGTTACACCGGGGAGCTGTTTTTT.

In this sample, this clonotype turned up a few times. The DNA for the CDR3 is TGCAGTGCTAGAGATGCTAAGGTCTCCTACGAGCAGTACTTC. Its protein is CSARDAKVSYEQYF. This chain uses TRBV20-1 with TRBJ2-7, with D unclear. In germline, CDR1 is DFQATT, CDR2 SNEGSKA (reference sequence). The CDR3 totals 14 residues. Trimming shortened V by 0 bases and J by 0 bases, and 9 bases separated the two germline ends.

This clonotype came up many times. The J gene is TRBJ2-7, the V gene TRBV5-1; 8 nucleotides align to TRBD1. The CDR3 sequence is 16 residues long. CDR1 is SGHRS, CDR2 YFSETQ, per germline. The J segment lost 7 bases and the V segment lost 3 bases, leaving 15 bases of the junction unmatched. The CDR3 nucleotides read TGCGCCAGCAGCTCAAAAGGACAGGGCCAATTTGAAGAGCAGTACTTC. Amino acids: CASSSKGQGQFEEQYF. Filled out from reference TRBV5-1 and TRBJ2-7, the complete variable domain reads KAGVTQTPRYLIKTRGQQVTLSCSPISGHRSVSWYQQTPGQGLQFLFEYFSETQRNKGNFPGRFSGRQFSNSRSEMNVSTLELGDSALYLCASSSKGQGQFEEQYFGPGTRLTVT.

This clonotype occurred a few times. The chain carries TRBV6-5 and TRBJ2-1, with D perhaps TRBD1 (6 bases). V was pared by 1 base and J by 5 bases, with 18 bases between. This CDR3 spans 17 amino acids. From germline, CDR1 is MNHEY and CDR2 SVGAGI. CDR3 coding DNA: TGTGCCAGCAGTTACTATCGGCCAGGGGCTGGCGACAATGAGCAGTTCTTC. Its translation: CASSYYRPGAGDNEQFF.

This clonotype was seen a few times. The rearrangement joins TRBV5-6 to TRBJ2-1; D not resolved. V was cut by 3 bases and J by 0 bases, with 10 bases left in between. CDR1 is SGHDT and CDR2 is YYEEEE in the germline V gene. The CDR3 runs 15 residues. The CDR3 nucleotides are TGTGCCAGCAGCTCTGGGTCCCGCTCCTACAATGAGCAGTTCTTC. This sequence encodes CASSSGSRSYNEQFF.

This clonotype has more than one count but fewer than ten. V usage is TRBV19 and J usage is TRBJ2-7; TRBD2 matches 10 bases. Looked up from germline, CDR1 is LNHDA and CDR2 is SQIVND (reference sequence). This CDR3 is 14 amino acids long. The V segment lost 5 bases and the J segment 5 bases; nucleotides outside the gene matches: 6. The CDR3 DNA reads TGTGCCAGTAGTGACACTAGCGGGGACAACGAGCAGTACTTC. As protein: CASSDTSGDNEQYF.

This clonotype has only a few counts. The chain couples TRBV5-1 to TRBJ2-1; 10 bases map to TRBD2. Germline CDR1 is SGHRS and CDR2 is YFSETQ. The trim removed 4 bases at V and 8 bases at J, leaving 12 bases unmatched. This CDR3 region has 16 residues. CDR3 residues: CASSPRLAGHGDEQFF. The CDR3 nucleotides are TGCGCCAGCAGCCCGAGACTAGCGGGTCATGGGGATGAGCAGTTCTTC. Based on the CDR3 plus reference TRBV5-1 and TRBJ2-1, the full variable domain is KAGVTQTPRYLIKTRGQQVTLSCSPISGHRSVSWYQQTPGQGLQFLFEYFSETQRNKGNFPGRFSGRQFSNSRSEMNVSTLELGDSALYLCASSPRLAGHGDEQFFGPGTRLTVL.

The chain carries TRBV5-1 and TRBJ2-3, with 8 bases matching TRBD2. The V gene's germline CDR1 is SGHRS and CDR2 YFSETQ. V trimming: 8 bases; J trimming: 1 base; junction bases outside the gene matches: 6. The CDR3 contains 14 residues. CDR3 residues: CASGTGGGTDTQYF. In nucleotides, the CDR3 is TGCGCCAGTGGCACGGGGGGGGGCACAGATACGCAGTATTTT.

The chain joins TRBV5-1 to TRBJ2-5, with D hard to call. Trimming pared 0 bases from V and 5 bases from J, leaving 8 bases between. Germline CDR1 is SGHRS and CDR2 is YFSETQ. The CDR3 has 13 amino acids. CDR3 protein: CASSLAVGETQYF. The CDR3, as DNA: TGCGCCAGCAGCTTGGCTGTCGGCGAGACCCAGTACTTC.

V usage is TRBV10-3 and J usage is TRBJ1-3; D is unresolved. Trimming shortened V by 10 bases and J by 2 bases, and 12 bases separated the two germline ends. The CDR3 runs to 13 residues. Germline V gene sequence: CDR1 ENHRY, CDR2 SYGVKD. The CDR3 loop reads CANRDIPGNTIYF. In nucleotides, the CDR3 is TGTGCCAACCGCGACATCCCTGGAAACACCATATATTTT.

There are a few counts of this clonotype. The gene calls are TRBV7-9 and TRBJ1-1, with D possibly TRBD1 on 6 matching bases. The germline V and J ends were trimmed by 1 base and 1 base, with 10 bases remaining between them. The CDR3 sequence is 15 residues long. Per the germline V gene, CDR1 is SEHNR and CDR2 is FQNEAQ (reference sequence). The CDR3: CASSLGGGSNTEAFF. In DNA, the CDR3 is TGTGCCAGCAGCTTAGGAGGGGGATCGAACACTGAAGCTTTCTTT.

Only a few counts were recorded for this clonotype. V usage is TRBV6-1 and J usage is TRBJ2-1; maybe TRBD1 (6 bases). Germline V gene data show CDR1 as MNHNS and CDR2 as SASEGT. The CDR3 consists of 13 residues. The V and J ends lost 7 bases and 5 bases respectively, with 12 bases between them. For the CDR3, the DNA is TGTGCCAGCACCAGAAGGACAGACAATGAGCAGTTCTTC. Amino acids: CASTRRTDNEQFF.

The chain carries TRBV20-1 and TRBJ1-4; 7 bases are shared with TRBD1. The CDR3 length is 16 residues. Germline CDR1 is DFQATT and CDR2 is SNEGSKA (reference sequence). The trim removed 2 bases at V and 0 bases at J, leaving 6 bases unmatched. The CDR3 DNA reads as TGCAGTGCTAGACCTACGAGGGGGCCAACTAATGAAAAACTGTTTTTT. Translated, it gives CSARPTRGPTNEKLFF.

In DNA, the CDR3 is TGTGCCAGCAACCGGGGGGGGAACACTGAAGCTTTCTTT. Protein sequence: CASNRGGNTEAFF. The rearrangement links TRBV7-9 to TRBJ1-1, with TRBD1 as a possible D gene (5 bases). The CDR3 consists of 13 residues. Between the trimmed V and J ends, which lost 7 bases and 1 base, there was a span of 10 bases. The germline V gene has CDR1 SEHNR and CDR2 FQNEAQ (reference sequence).

The J gene is TRBJ2-7, the V gene TRBV7-2; 9 nucleotides agree with TRBD1. CDR1 SGHTA and CDR2 FQGNSA come from the germline V gene. V trimming: 3 bases; J trimming: 2 bases; junction bases outside the gene matches: 14. The CDR3 spans 18 residues. CDR3 sequence: CASSFSWTGAYPPYEQYF. For the CDR3, the DNA is TGTGCCAGCAGCTTCAGCTGGACAGGGGCTTATCCCCCCTACGAGCAGTACTTC.

This chain links TRBV28 with TRBJ1-2; D possibly corresponds to TRBD1 (6 bases). The CDR3 totals 13 residues. Trimming cost V 8 bases and J 8 bases, with 18 bases left between them. The V gene's germline CDR1 is MDHEN and CDR2 SYDVKM. CDR3 in amino acids: CASGLNRVEGYTF. The CDR3 region has the DNA TGTGCCAGCGGGTTGAACAGGGTGGAAGGCTACACCTTC.